One sample yielded the 28 T cell receptor beta chains listed below, sequenced in a study of technical replicates of blood from a few donors. Here immunoSEQ multiplex PCR was the method, and the copy in TCRdb shows in-frame clones only, minus some. Of under 110,000 clones listed, roughly 95% are singletons. The sample consisted of T cells isolated from PBMCs. The receptor set was obtained from a human donor in good health.

The rearrangement uses TRBV19 and TRBJ2-3; possible D gene TRBD1, 6 bases. CDR1 is LNHDA and CDR2 is SQIVND in the germline V gene (reference sequence). There are 15 residues in the CDR3. The V and J ends lost 7 bases and 2 bases respectively, with 16 bases between them. Written as DNA, the CDR3 is TGTGCCAGTATCCCTTCAAAGGGGGTCACAGATACGCAGTATTTT. Protein: CASIPSKGVTDTQYF. The full variable domain, in which reference TRBV19 and TRBJ2-3 provide the parts outside the CDR3, is DGGITQSPKYLFRKEGQNVTLSCEQNLNHDAMYWYRQDPGQGLRLIYYSQIVNDFQKGDIAEGYSVSREKKESFPLTVTSAQKNPTAFYLCASIPSKGVTDTQYFGPGTRLTVL.

This chain uses TRBV25-1 with TRBJ1-4; D is possibly TRBD1 (6 bases). Trimming removed 2 bases from V and 0 bases from J, with 13 bases in between. The CDR3 covers 17 residues. The germline gives CDR1 MGHDK, CDR2 SYGVNS. The CDR3 DNA is TGTGCCAGCAGTGAAGGTAGAGGGGGGGCAACTAATGAAAAACTGTTTTTT. Residues: CASSEGRGGATNEKLFF.

This clone was seen only a few times. The gene calls are TRBV6-1 and TRBJ1-2; D might be TRBD1 (6 bases). The CDR3 is 15 amino acids. Germline V gives CDR1 MNHNS, CDR2 SASEGT. Trimming removed 0 bases at V and 3 bases at J, with 11 bases between. CDR3 protein: CASSEAPRQDYGYTF. CDR3 DNA sequence: TGTGCCAGCAGTGAAGCCCCCAGACAGGACTATGGCTACACCTTC.

The rearrangement uses TRBV4-1 and TRBJ2-3; D is uncertain. This CDR3 comprises 15 residues. The ends were cut back, 1 base at V and 4 bases at J, with 12 bases in the middle. Germline loops: CDR1 MGHRA, CDR2 YSYEKL. This CDR3 reads CASSQAHQEADTQYF. CDR3 sequence (DNA): TGCGCCAGCAGCCAAGCCCACCAGGAAGCAGATACGCAGTATTTT.

CDR3: CASSMRLGTAEAFF. The CDR3 DNA is TGTGCCAGTAGTATGAGACTCGGGACAGCTGAAGCTTTCTTT. The chain carries TRBV19 and TRBJ1-1; TRBD1 agrees at 7 bases. The CDR3 is 14 residues long. The germline V gene encodes CDR1 LNHDA and CDR2 SQIVND (reference sequence). V was pared by 3 bases and J by 6 bases, with 7 bases of the junction left unmatched.

This clone was seen just once. The CDR3 sequence is CASSQEYRTGTGSNEQYF. The CDR3 nucleotides read TGCGCCAGCAGCCAAGAATATAGGACCGGGACAGGGTCGAACGAGCAGTACTTC. This sequence joins TRBV4-1 and TRBJ2-7; 9 positions match TRBD1. The CDR3 has 18 residues. V shed 0 bases and J 5 bases; nucleotides not matched to a gene: 14. CDR1 and CDR2 (germline): MGHRA, YSYEKL.

The V call is TRBV6-1, the J call TRBJ2-7, with D tentatively TRBD2 (5 bases). CDR1 and CDR2 (germline): MNHNS, SASEGT. V gave up 6 bases and J gave up 3 bases, with 12 bases separating them. This CDR3 region has 13 residues. CDR3 coding DNA: TGTGCCAGCAGGGAAAGTGAGGGCTACGAGCAGTACTTC. Its protein is CASRESEGYEQYF.

CDR3 nucleotide sequence: TGCGCCAGCAGCTCAAGACTAGGATTAAACCAAGAGACCCAGTACTTC. It translates to CASSSRLGLNQETQYF. V and J are TRBV5-1 and TRBJ2-5, with a possible D match to TRBD2 (6 bases). The CDR3 is 16 residues long. Looked up from germline, CDR1 is SGHRS and CDR2 is YFSETQ. The V end lost 3 bases, the J end lost 0 bases, and 15 bases lay between the germline ends.

The chain carries TRBV19 and TRBJ1-5; D not certain. The germline V gene encodes CDR1 LNHDA and CDR2 SQIVND (reference sequence). The CDR3 is made up of 14 amino acids. Trimming removed 6 bases from V and 4 bases from J, with 13 bases in between. The CDR3 region is CASSFYFINQPQHF. The CDR3 nucleotides are TGTGCCAGTAGCTTTTACTTTATTAATCAGCCCCAGCATTTT.

This rearrangement joins TRBV5-8 to TRBJ2-1; 8 bases line up with TRBD2. V was clipped by 1 base and J by 4 bases; unmatched bases: 7. Germline assignment: CDR1 SGHTS and CDR2 YDEGEE. CDR3 length: 16 amino acids. The CDR3 region is CASSLFRAGGYNEQFF. In DNA form, the CDR3 reads TGTGCCAGCAGCTTGTTCCGTGCGGGGGGATACAATGAGCAGTTCTTC.

This chain uses TRBV15 with TRBJ2-7, with 8 bases matching TRBD1. V dropped 1 base and J dropped 6; count of bases not matched to a gene: 5. CDR1 is LNHNV and CDR2 is YYDKDF in the germline V gene (reference sequence). The CDR3 extends over 14 amino acids. CDR3 sequence: CATSRAGGSGEQYF. The CDR3 DNA reads as TGTGCCACCAGCAGAGCAGGGGGCTCCGGCGAGCAGTACTTC.

J is TRBJ2-5 and V is TRBV2; 7 nucleotides line up with TRBD1. CDR3 length equals 13 residues. Germline V gene lookup returns CDR1 SNHLY and CDR2 FYNNEI. J gave up 12 bases and V 4 bases, and 11 bases lay outside the gene matches. The CDR3 is CASSGIRDQGEYF. In DNA form, the CDR3 reads TGTGCCAGCAGTGGGATCCGGGACCAGGGGGAGTACTTC.

The rearrangement links TRBV15 to TRBJ2-5, with TRBD2 as a possible D gene (5 bases). V shed 4 bases and J shed 3 bases, with 12 bases lying between them. CDR3 size: 14 residues. The germline V gene encodes CDR1 LNHNV and CDR2 YYDKDF (reference sequence). The CDR3 is CATSNGLLEETQYF. The CDR3, as DNA: TGTGCCACCAGCAACGGACTTTTGGAAGAGACCCAGTACTTC.

A remark on this clone: The junction departs from germline at one end; a sequencing error may be responsible. The V and J genes are TRBV6-1 and TRBJ1-2, with D possibly TRBD1 on 6 matching bases. The CDR3 is made up of 13 amino acids. CDR1 and CDR2 (germline): MNHNS, SASEGT. The CDR3 bases are TGTGCCAGCAGTGAAGCGGGGCACAGGGTGACCCACTTC. Its translation: CASSEAGHRVTHF.

The gene calls are TRBV5-1 and TRBJ2-5; D is ambiguous. V lost 1 base and J lost 2, with 9 bases in between. Germline CDR1 reads SGHRS; CDR2 reads YFSETQ. The CDR3 totals 14 residues. CDR3 in DNA: TGCGCCAGCAGCTTGCGTGGCCCTCAAGAGACCCAGTACTTC. Its protein product is CASSLRGPQETQYF. The variable domain in full, with the rest retrieved from reference TRBV5-1 and TRBJ2-5, is KAGVTQTPRYLIKTRGQQVTLSCSPISGHRSVSWYQQTPGQGLQFLFEYFSETQRNKGNFPGRFSGRQFSNSRSEMNVSTLELGDSALYLCASSLRGPQETQYFGPGTRLLVL.

The rearrangement uses TRBV4-1 and TRBJ2-1; 16 bases map to TRBD2. CDR3 length equals 20 residues. J gave up 6 bases and V 4 bases, and 15 bases lay outside the gene matches. Germline V lookup: CDR1 MGHRA, CDR2 YSYEKL. In DNA, the CDR3 is TGCGCCAGCAGCCCACTGGGACTAGCGGGGGGGTCGAGTTTTTTCAATGAGCAGTTCTTC. It encodes CASSPLGLAGGSSFFNEQFF.

The chain is built from TRBV28 and TRBJ2-7; the D is unclear. Germline lookup yields CDR1 MDHEN and CDR2 SYDVKM. The CDR3 runs to 11 residues. The ends were cut back, 3 bases at V and 6 bases at J, with 6 bases in the middle. CDR3 sequence reads: CASSFRSEQYF. The CDR3 DNA reads as TGTGCCAGCAGTTTTCGGTCCGAGCAGTACTTC.

This chain links TRBV4-1 with TRBJ2-1; TRBD2 matches at 12 bases. Trimming took 0 bases from V and 2 from J; bases not matched to a gene: 5. CDR1 is MGHRA, CDR2 YSYEKL, per germline. CDR3 length equals 18 residues. In nucleotides, the CDR3 is TGCGCCAGCAGCCAAGAGTGGGCTAGCGGGAGGGCCTACAATGAGCAGTTCTTC. Residues: CASSQEWASGRAYNEQFF.

The genes are TRBV29-1 and TRBJ2-2; a possible D gene is TRBD1 (5 bases). The length of the CDR3 is 13 residues. The V gene lost 3 bases and the J gene lost 1 base, with 6 bases spanning the gap. Germline-derived CDR1 and CDR2 are SQVTM and ANQGSEA. The CDR3 DNA reads as TGCAGCGTTGACAGGGAGAACACCGGGGAGCTGTTTTTT. It codes for CSVDRENTGELFF.

The chain links TRBV6-5 to TRBJ1-1, with D hard to call. The V end was cut by 2 bases, the J end by 7 bases, with 11 bases between. CDR3 length: 13 amino acids. Germline V gives CDR1 MNHEY, CDR2 SVGAGI. The CDR3 DNA is TGTGCCAGCAGTTACAACATTGGGCATGAAGCTTTCTTT. Residues: CASSYNIGHEAFF.

This clone was counted only a few times. The chain recombines TRBV29-1 with TRBJ2-7, with a tentative D call TRBD2 (7 bases). V lost 6 bases and J 6 bases, leaving 21 bases between the germline ends. The CDR3 runs to 14 residues. Per the germline V gene, CDR1 is SQVTM and CDR2 is ANQGSEA. The CDR3 region has the DNA TGCAGCGTCGTAACAGGGAGGGGGTTGGGCGAGCAGTACTTC. This encodes CSVVTGRGLGEQYF.

The V and J genes are TRBV4-1 and TRBJ2-3; possible D gene TRBD1, 6 bases. The CDR3 consists of 16 residues. From germline, CDR1 is MGHRA and CDR2 YSYEKL. V shed 4 bases and J shed 6 bases, with 20 bases lying between them. CDR3 bases: TGCGCCAGCAGCCCCGTAGGCAGGGGATTGGGGGATACGCAGTATTTT. It translates to CASSPVGRGLGDTQYF.

This sequence joins TRBV19 and TRBJ2-7; TRBD2 matches at 7 bases. The CDR3 covers 14 residues. The germline V gene encodes CDR1 LNHDA and CDR2 SQIVND (reference sequence). V lost 5 bases and J lost 5; bases outside the gene matches: 9. The CDR3 DNA is TGTGCCAGTAGTTTTACCCGGGGGGTGCACGAGCAGTACTTC. This sequence encodes CASSFTRGVHEQYF.

This chain connects TRBV7-6 to TRBJ2-2, with 7 bases lining up with TRBD1. The germline V gene encodes CDR1 SGHVS and CDR2 FNYEAQ. Trimming took 4 bases from V and 4 from J; bases not matched to a gene: 6. The CDR3 runs to 15 residues. The CDR3, as DNA: TGTGCCAGCAGCTCCAGGACAGGACTCACCGGGGAGCTGTTTTTT. Encoded protein: CASSSRTGLTGELFF.

The DNA for the CDR3 is TGTGCCAGCAGCTTCCGCCCAGCGGGGGGTCGAAATGAGCAGTTCTTC. This translates into CASSFRPAGGRNEQFF. This chain links TRBV7-8 with TRBJ2-1; TRBD2 aligns across 9 bases. Germline assignment: CDR1 SGHVS and CDR2 FQNEAQ. V gave up 3 bases and J gave up 7 bases; unmatched junction bases: 10. The CDR3 is 16 amino acids. Filled out from reference TRBV7-8 and TRBJ2-1, the complete variable domain reads GAGVSQSPRYKVAKRGQDVALRCDPISGHVSLFWYQQALGQGPEFLTYFQNEAQLDKSGLPSDRFFAERPEGSVSTLKIQRTQQEDSAVYLCASSFRPAGGRNEQFFGPGTRLTVL.

The rearrangement joins TRBV19 to TRBJ2-2; 11 nucleotides match TRBD2. The CDR3 has 16 amino acids. Trimming removed 7 bases from V and 2 bases from J; junction bases left unmatched: 6. Germline-derived CDR1 and CDR2 are LNHDA and SQIVND (reference sequence). CDR3 DNA sequence: TGTGCCAGTATGTTACTAGCGGGAGCAAACACCGGGGAGCTGTTTTTT. Residues: CASMLLAGANTGELFF.

The rearrangement links TRBV25-1 to TRBJ2-1, with D possibly being TRBD1 (6 bases). Trimming left V 5 bases short and J 4 bases short, with 9 bases between. The germline gives CDR1 MGHDK, CDR2 SYGVNS. This CDR3 is 13 amino acids long. The CDR3 sequence: CASSRTAYNEQFF. CDR3 DNA sequence: TGTGCCAGCAGTCGGACAGCATACAATGAGCAGTTCTTC.

CDR3 residues: CASSLSRLQETQYF. DNA of the CDR3: TGTGCCAGCAGTTTGTCCAGACTCCAAGAGACCCAGTACTTC. The chain combines TRBV27 with TRBJ2-5; D is uncertain. Trimming took 3 bases from V and 1 from J, leaving 9 bases between them. The CDR3 has 14 amino acids. Germline V gene sequence: CDR1 MNHEY, CDR2 SMNVEV (reference sequence).